A selection of T cell receptor beta chains follows, all from one sample in a study of cytomegalovirus exposure and HLA in healthy donors. Measured with immunoSEQ multiplex PCR; TCRdb has only the in-frame clones, and not every one. This sample has about 170,000 clones, with around 74% found just once. The sequenced sample was PBMCs. The receptors here all came from a female donor in good health and CMV-seronegative. Each CDR3 is given with its conserved first and last residue. The D gene is left open where the match is weak. A row's size may be missing; if present it is once, few, many or a size class.

size	V	length	J	D	DNA	CDR3
-	TRBV27	14	TRBJ2-1	-	TGTGCCAGCAGTTTAGGTGCAGAACCGAATGAGCAGTTCTTC	CASSLGAEPNEQFF
few	TRBV2	14	TRBJ2-3	TRBD1	TGTGCCAGCCGTTTAACAGGGGGTACAGATACGCAGTATTTT	CASRLTGGTDTQYF
-	TRBV7-2	15	TRBJ1-2	-	TGTGCCAGCAGCGCAGACCCAGGGGCCAACTATGGCTACACCTTC	CASSADPGANYGYTF
-	TRBV7-9	13	TRBJ2-7	TRBD1	TGTGCCGGTTCAGGGACAGGCTCCTACGAGCAGTACTTC	CAGSGTGSYEQYF
-	TRBV5-1	16	TRBJ1-1	TRBD1	TGCGCCAGCAGCTTGATGCCAGGGGGCACTAACACTGAAGCTTTCTTT	CASSLMPGGTNTEAFF
-	TRBV11-2	14	TRBJ2-3	-	TGTGCCAGCAGCTTAGCGGGAGTATCAGATACGCAGTATTTT	CASSLAGVSDTQYF
-	TRBV27	13	TRBJ1-2	-	TGTGCCAGCAGTTCGGGCGGACTCTATGGCTACACCTTC	CASSSGGLYGYTF
-	TRBV4-1	16	TRBJ1-5	TRBD1	TGCGCCAGCAGCCAAGTAAGGCAGGGGGCGAGTCAGCCCCAGCATTTT	CASSQVRQGASQPQHF
-	TRBV29-1	12	TRBJ2-3	-	TGCAGCGTTGGACGGGGAGCAGATACGCAGTATTTT	CSVGRGADTQYF
-	TRBV29-1	13	TRBJ2-2	-	TGCAGCGTTGAAGGGAACAGGGCAGGGGAGCTGTTTTTT	CSVEGNRAGELFF
-	TRBV9	15	TRBJ2-5	TRBD2	TGTGCCAGCAGCCCCCACGCTAGCGGGACGGAGACCCAGTACTTC	CASSPHASGTETQYF
-	TRBV19	14	TRBJ2-1	TRBD2	TGTGCCAGTACCATCTCGGGACTAAACAATGAGCAGTTCTTC	CASTISGLNNEQFF
-	TRBV28	12	TRBJ2-7	TRBD1	TGTGCCAGCAGGCTGACAGGGTACGAGCAGTACTTC	CASRLTGYEQYF
few	TRBV12-5	17	TRBJ1-1	TRBD1	TGTGCTAGTGTCCCTACCGGGACAGGGGGATTGATCGCTGAAGCTTTCTTT	CASVPTGTGGLIAEAFF
-	TRBV5-4	14	TRBJ1-1	TRBD1	TGTGCCAGCAGCTCCCGGGACAGGGGAAGGGAAGCTTTCTTT	CASSSRDRGREAFF
-	TRBV19	15	TRBJ1-1	TRBD1	TGTGCCAGTAGTATCCCTTTACAGGGGGCCACTGAAGCTTTCTTT	CASSIPLQGATEAFF
-	TRBV19	15	TRBJ2-1	TRBD2	TGTGCCAGCTCGCAGGCGGGAGTCCCCCGGGATGAGCAGTTCTTC	CASSQAGVPRDEQFF
few	TRBV6-5	14	TRBJ1-1	-	TGTGCCAGCACCTATCTACAGGGAAACACTGAAGCTTTCTTT	CASTYLQGNTEAFF
-	TRBV5-1	16	TRBJ1-1	TRBD1	TGCGCCAGCAGCTTGGCCAATGTCCAGGGGGCTGCTGAAGCTTTCTTT	CASSLANVQGAAEAFF
-	TRBV5-4	14	TRBJ2-1	-	TGTGCCAGCAGCTTGATTGTTCGGGTTAATGAGCAGTTCTTC	CASSLIVRVNEQFF
-	TRBV5-4	18	TRBJ2-2	TRBD2	TGTGCCAGCAGCGTGCAATCGCTCGGACCGGGGGGTACCGGGGAGCTGTTTTTT	CASSVQSLGPGGTGELFF
-	TRBV6-6	14	TRBJ2-3	TRBD2	TGTGCCAGCAGTCCTAGCGGGCACACAGATACGCAGTATTTT	CASSPSGHTDTQYF
-	TRBV7-9	19	TRBJ2-3	TRBD2	TGTGCCAGCAGCACTAGCGGGACTAGCGGGGCATCAAGCACAGATACGCAGTATTTT	CASSTSGTSGASSTDTQYF
-	TRBV5-1	13	TRBJ2-5	-	TGCGCCAGCAGCTTGGGGCCCCAAGAGACCCAGTACTTC	CASSLGPQETQYF